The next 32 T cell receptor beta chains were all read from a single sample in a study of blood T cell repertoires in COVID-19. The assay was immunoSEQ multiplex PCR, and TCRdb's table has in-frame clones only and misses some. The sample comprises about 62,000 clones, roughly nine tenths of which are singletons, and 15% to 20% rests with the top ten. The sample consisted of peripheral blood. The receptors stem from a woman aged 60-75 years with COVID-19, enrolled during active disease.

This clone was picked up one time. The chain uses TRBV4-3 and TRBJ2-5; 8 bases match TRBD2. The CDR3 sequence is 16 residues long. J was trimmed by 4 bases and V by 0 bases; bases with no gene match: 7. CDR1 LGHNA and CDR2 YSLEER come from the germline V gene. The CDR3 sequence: CASSQDSGIGGETQYF. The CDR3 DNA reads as TGCGCCAGCAGCCAAGATAGCGGGATTGGGGGAGAGACCCAGTACTTC.

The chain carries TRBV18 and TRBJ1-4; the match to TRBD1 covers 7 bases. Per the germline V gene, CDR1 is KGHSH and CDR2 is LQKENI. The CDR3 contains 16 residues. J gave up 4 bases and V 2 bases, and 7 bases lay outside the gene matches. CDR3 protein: CASSPFTNRGNEKLFF. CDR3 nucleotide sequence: TGTGCCAGCTCACCATTCACTAACAGGGGTAATGAAAAACTGTTTTTT.

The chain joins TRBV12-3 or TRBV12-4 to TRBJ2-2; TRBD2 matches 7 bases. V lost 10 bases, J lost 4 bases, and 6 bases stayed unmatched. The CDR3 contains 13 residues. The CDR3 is CATHAGVTGELFF. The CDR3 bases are TGTGCCACCCATGCGGGGGTCACCGGGGAGCTGTTTTTT.

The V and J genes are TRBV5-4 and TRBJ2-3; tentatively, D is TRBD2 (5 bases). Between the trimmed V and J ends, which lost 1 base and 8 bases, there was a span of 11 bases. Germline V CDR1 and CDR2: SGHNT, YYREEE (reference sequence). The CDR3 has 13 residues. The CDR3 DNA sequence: TGTGCCAGCAGCTTGACTAGTGCAGGTACGCAGTATTTT. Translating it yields CASSLTSAGTQYF.

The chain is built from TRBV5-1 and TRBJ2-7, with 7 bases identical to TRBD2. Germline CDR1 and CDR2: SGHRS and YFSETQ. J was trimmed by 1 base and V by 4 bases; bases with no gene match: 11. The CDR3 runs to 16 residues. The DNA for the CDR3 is TGCGCCAGCAGCCTCCCGACGGGCGGGAGTTCCTACGAGCAGTACTTC. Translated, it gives CASSLPTGGSSYEQYF.

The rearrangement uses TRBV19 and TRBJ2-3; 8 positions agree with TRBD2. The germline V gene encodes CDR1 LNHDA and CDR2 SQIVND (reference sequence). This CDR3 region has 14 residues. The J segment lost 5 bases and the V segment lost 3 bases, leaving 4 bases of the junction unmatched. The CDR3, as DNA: TGTGCCAGTAGTATGGCCCTAGCGGGAGATACGCAGTATTTT. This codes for CASSMALAGDTQYF.

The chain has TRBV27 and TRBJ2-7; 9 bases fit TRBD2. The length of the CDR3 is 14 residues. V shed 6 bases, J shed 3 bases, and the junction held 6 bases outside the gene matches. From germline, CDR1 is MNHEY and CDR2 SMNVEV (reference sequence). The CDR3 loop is CASSLERGDYEQYF. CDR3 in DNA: TGTGCCAGCAGCCTGGAGCGGGGGGACTACGAGCAGTACTTC.

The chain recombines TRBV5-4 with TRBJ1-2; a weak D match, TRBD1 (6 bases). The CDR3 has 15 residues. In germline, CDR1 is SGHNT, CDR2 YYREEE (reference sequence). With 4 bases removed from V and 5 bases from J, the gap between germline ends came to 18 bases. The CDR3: CASSPRQASQYGYTF. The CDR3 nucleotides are TGTGCCAGCAGCCCGAGACAGGCAAGCCAATATGGCTACACCTTC. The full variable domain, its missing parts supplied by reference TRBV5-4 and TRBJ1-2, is ETGVTQSPTHLIKTRGQQVTLRCSSQSGHNTVSWYQQALGQGPQFIFQYYREEENGRGNFPPRFSGLQFPNYSSELNVNALELDDSALYLCASSPRQASQYGYTFGSGTRLTVV.

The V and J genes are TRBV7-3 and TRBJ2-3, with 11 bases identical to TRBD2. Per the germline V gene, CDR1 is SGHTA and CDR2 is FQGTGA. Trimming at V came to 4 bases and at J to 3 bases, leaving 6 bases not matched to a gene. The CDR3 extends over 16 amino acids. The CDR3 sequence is CASSSRLAGSTDTQYF. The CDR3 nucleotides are TGTGCCAGCAGCTCTCGACTAGCGGGATCGACAGATACGCAGTATTTT.

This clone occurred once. The CDR3 nucleotides read TGTGCCAGCAGCCAGGACTCCGGGACTAGCTCTAGCACAGATACGCAGTATTTT. It specifies CASSQDSGTSSSTDTQYF. The gene calls are TRBV4-2 and TRBJ2-3, with 9 bases identical to TRBD2. Germline V gives CDR1 LGHNA, CDR2 YNFKEQ. This CDR3 comprises 18 residues. The V and J ends lost 3 bases and 0 bases, in that order; junction bases with no gene match: 10.

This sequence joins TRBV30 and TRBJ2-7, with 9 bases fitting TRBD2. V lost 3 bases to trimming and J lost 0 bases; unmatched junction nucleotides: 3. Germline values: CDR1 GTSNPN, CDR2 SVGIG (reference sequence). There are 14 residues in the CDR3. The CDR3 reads CAWRTSGISYEQYF. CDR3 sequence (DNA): TGTGCCTGGAGGACTAGCGGCATCTCCTACGAGCAGTACTTC.

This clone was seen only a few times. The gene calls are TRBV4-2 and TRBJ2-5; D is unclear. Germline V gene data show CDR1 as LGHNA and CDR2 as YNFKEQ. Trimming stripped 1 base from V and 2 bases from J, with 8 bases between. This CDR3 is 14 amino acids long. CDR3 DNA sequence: TGTGCCAGCAGCCAAGTTAGCTCACAAGAGACCCAGTACTTC. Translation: CASSQVSSQETQYF.

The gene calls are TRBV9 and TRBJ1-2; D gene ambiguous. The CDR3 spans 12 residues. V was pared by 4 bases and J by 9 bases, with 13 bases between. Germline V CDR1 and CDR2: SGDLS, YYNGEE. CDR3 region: CASSPEALSYTF. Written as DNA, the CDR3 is TGTGCCAGCAGCCCAGAGGCCCTTAGCTACACCTTC.

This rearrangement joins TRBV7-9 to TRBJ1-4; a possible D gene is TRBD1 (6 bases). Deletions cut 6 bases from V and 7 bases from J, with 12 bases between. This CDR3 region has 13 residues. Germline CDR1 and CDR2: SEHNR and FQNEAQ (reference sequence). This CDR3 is CASSQGYSEKLFF. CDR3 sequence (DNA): TGTGCCAGCAGTCAGGGGTATAGTGAAAAACTGTTTTTT.

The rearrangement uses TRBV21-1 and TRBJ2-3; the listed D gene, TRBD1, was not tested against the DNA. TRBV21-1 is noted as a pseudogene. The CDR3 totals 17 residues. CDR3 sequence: CASSKAEGRGQEDTQYF. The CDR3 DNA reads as TGTGCCAGCAGCAAAGCTGAGGGCAGGGGGCAGGAAGATACGCAGTATTTT.

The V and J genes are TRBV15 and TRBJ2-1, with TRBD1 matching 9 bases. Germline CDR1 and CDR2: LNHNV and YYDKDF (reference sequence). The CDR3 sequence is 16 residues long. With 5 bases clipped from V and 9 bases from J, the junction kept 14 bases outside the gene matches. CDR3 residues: CATSRRTGALSGEQFF. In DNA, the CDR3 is TGTGCCACCAGCCGGAGGACAGGGGCCCTTTCCGGTGAGCAGTTCTTC. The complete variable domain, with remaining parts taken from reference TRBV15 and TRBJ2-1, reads DAMVIQNPRYQVTQFGKPVTLSCSQTLNHNVMYWYQQKSSQAPKLLFHYYDKDFNNEADTPDNFQSRRPNTSFCFLDIRSPGLGDTAMYLCATSRRTGALSGEQFFGPGTRLTVL.

Here the CDR3 DNA reads TGTGCCAGCAGCCAACTCCCCTCGAGCGCAGGAGGGAATTCACCCCTCCACTTT. The encoded protein is CASSQLPSSAGGNSPLHF. This sequence joins TRBV3-1 (or the pseudogene TRBV3-2) and TRBJ1-6; D remains ambiguous. The CDR3 spans 18 residues. Per the germline V gene, CDR1 is LGHDT and CDR2 is YNNKEL (reference sequence). V gave up 2 bases and J gave up 7 bases, with 21 bases separating them.

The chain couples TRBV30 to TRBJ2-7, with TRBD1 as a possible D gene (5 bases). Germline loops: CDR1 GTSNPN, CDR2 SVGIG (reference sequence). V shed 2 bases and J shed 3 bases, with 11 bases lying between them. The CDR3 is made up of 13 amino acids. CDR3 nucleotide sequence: TGTGCCTGGAGTCTGGACACTGTCTACGAGCAGTACTTC. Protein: CAWSLDTVYEQYF.

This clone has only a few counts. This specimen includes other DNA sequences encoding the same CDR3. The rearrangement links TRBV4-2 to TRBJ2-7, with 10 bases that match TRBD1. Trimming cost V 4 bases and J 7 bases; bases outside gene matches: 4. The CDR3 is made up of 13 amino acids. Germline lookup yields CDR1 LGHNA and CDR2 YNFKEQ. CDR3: CASSRTGGGEQYF. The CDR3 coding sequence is TGTGCCAGCAGCCGGACAGGGGGAGGGGAGCAGTACTTC.

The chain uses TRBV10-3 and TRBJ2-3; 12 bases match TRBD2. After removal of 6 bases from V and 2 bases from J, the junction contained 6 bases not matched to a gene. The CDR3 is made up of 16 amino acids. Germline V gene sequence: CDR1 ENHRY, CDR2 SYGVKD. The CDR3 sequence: CAIRLAGGTYTDTQYF. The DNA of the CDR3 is TGTGCCATCAGACTAGCGGGAGGAACATACACAGATACGCAGTATTTT.

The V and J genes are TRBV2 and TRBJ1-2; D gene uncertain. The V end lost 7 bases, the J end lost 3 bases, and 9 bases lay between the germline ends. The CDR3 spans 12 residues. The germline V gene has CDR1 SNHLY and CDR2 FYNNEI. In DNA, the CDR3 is TGTGCCAGCAAGATAACAGACTATGGCTACACCTTC. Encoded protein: CASKITDYGYTF.

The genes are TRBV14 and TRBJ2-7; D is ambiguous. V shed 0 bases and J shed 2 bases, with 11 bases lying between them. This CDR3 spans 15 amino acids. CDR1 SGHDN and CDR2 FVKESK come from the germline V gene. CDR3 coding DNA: TGTGCCAGCAGCCAAGATTGGGCCACTCCCTACGAGCAGTACTTC. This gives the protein CASSQDWATPYEQYF.

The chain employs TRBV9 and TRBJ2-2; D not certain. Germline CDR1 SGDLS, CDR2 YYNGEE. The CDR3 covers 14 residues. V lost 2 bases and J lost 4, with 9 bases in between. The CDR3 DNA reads TGTGCCAGCAGCGTTTCCCCTAGCACCGGGGAGCTGTTTTTT. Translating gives CASSVSPSTGELFF.

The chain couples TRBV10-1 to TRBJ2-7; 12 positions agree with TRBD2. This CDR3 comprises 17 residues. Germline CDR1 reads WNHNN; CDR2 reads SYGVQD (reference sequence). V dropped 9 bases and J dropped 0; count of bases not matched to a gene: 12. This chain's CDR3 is CASPPRTSGVSSYEQYF. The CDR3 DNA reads TGCGCCAGTCCCCCCAGGACTAGCGGGGTAAGCTCCTACGAGCAGTACTTC.

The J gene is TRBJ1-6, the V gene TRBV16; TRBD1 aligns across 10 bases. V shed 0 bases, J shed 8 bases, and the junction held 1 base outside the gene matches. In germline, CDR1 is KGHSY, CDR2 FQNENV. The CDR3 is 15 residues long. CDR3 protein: CASSQSGQGDSPLHF. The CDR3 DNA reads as TGTGCCAGCAGCCAATCTGGACAGGGGGATTCACCCCTCCACTTT.

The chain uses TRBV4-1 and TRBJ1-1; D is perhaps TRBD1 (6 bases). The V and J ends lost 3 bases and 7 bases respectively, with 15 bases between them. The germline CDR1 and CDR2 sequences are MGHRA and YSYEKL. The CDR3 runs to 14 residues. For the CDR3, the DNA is TGCGCCAGCAGCCACATTACAGGGAGGGGTGAAGCTTTCTTT. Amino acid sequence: CASSHITGRGEAFF.

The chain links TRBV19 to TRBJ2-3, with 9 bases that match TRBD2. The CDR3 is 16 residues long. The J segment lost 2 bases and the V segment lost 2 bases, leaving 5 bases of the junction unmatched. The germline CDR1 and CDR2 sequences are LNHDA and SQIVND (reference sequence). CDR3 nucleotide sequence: TGTGCCAGTAGTATACTCGGCGGGAGGGCCACAGATACGCAGTATTTT. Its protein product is CASSILGGRATDTQYF.

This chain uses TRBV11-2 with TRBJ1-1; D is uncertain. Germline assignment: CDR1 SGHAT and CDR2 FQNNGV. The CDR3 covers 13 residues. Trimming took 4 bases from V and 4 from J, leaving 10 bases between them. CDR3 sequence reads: CASSSQTSTEAFF. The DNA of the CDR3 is TGTGCCAGCAGCTCTCAAACGAGCACTGAAGCTTTCTTT. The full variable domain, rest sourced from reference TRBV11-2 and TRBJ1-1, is EAGVAQSPRYKIIEKRQSVAFWCNPISGHATLYWYQQILGQGPKLLIQFQNNGVVDDSQLPKDRFSAERLKGVDSTLKIQPAKLEDSAVYLCASSSQTSTEAFFGQGTRLTVV.

The CDR3 sequence: CASSIDTAGLGSNQPQHF. CDR3 bases: TGTGCCAGTAGTATAGATACTGCGGGGTTGGGTAGCAATCAGCCCCAGCATTTT. The genes are TRBV19 and TRBJ1-5; D is unresolved. The V end was cut by 0 bases, the J end by 0 bases, with 15 bases between. The CDR3 consists of 18 residues. CDR1 is LNHDA, CDR2 SQIVND, per germline (reference sequence).

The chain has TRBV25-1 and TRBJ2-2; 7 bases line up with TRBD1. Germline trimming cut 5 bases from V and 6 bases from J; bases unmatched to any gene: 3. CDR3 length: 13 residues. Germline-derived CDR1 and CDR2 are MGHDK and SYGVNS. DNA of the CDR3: TGTGCCAGCAGTAACAGGGGAGCCGGGGAGCTGTTTTTT. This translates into CASSNRGAGELFF.

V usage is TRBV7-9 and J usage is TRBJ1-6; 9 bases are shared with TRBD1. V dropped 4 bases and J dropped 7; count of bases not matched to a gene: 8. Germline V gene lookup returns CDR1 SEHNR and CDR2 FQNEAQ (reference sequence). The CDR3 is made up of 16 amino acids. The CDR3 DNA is TGTGCCAGCAGCTCATCACCGGGACAGGGAAATTCACCCCTCCACTTT. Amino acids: CASSSSPGQGNSPLHF. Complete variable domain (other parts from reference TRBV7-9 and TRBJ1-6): DTGVSQNPRHKITKRGQNVTFRCDPISEHNRLYWYRQTLGQGPEFLTYFQNEAQLEKSRLLSDRFSAERPKGSFSTLEIQRTEQGDSAMYLCASSSSPGQGNSPLHFGNGTRLTVT.

The CDR3 bases are TGCGCCAGCAGCCCAGGACAGCAACGAACCTACGAGCAGTACTTC. It encodes CASSPGQQRTYEQYF. This chain uses TRBV4-3 with TRBJ2-7; D may be TRBD1 (6 bases). Trimming removed 4 bases at V and 2 bases at J, with 15 bases between. Germline V CDR1 and CDR2: LGHNA, YSLEER. This CDR3 has 15 amino acids.